This T cell receptor (beta chain) came from a study of technical replicates of blood from a handful of donors. There are 15 residues in the CDR3. The V gene's germline CDR1 is SGHRS and CDR2 YFSETQ. The V and J ends lost 2 bases and 0 bases respectively, with 10 bases between them. Clones were sequenced by immunoSEQ multiplex PCR, and TCRdb holds only the in-frame ones, with some missing. The data show 55,000 to 80,000 clones, approximately 97% seen once. Sample: T cells isolated from PBMCs. The source of this sequence is a human donor in good health. J is TRBJ2-3 and V is TRBV5-1, with a possible D match to TRBD1 (5 bases). The CDR3 reads CASSFTGSSTDTQYF. The CDR3 nucleotides are TGCGCCAGCAGCTTTACAGGTTCTAGCACAGATACGCAGTATTTT.